This T cell receptor (beta chain) was recovered during a study of cytomegalovirus exposure and HLA in healthy donors. Looking at the study overall: The 90 to 150 validation repertoires, a later analysis reported, used the same platform as the approximately 670 first-cohort repertoires.

This CDR3 has 13 residues. The V and J ends lost 8 bases and 1 base respectively, with 10 bases between them. Per germline, CDR1 MGHDK and CDR2 SYGVNS. The donors belonged to the approximately 120-subject validation cohort, separate from the roughly 670-subject first cohort. Study-wide points: The classifier reportedly diagnosed cytomegalovirus status with high specificity and sensitivity.

This clone was seen just once. No antigen is known for it. Profiled with immunoSEQ multiplex PCR; TCRdb holds only in-frame clones, not every one. The table shows under 60,000 clones, with roughly 88% occurring only once. Material for sequencing was PBMCs. The chain employs TRBV25-1 and TRBJ2-3; D gene ambiguous. This receptor was identified in a woman aged 30 to 39 in good health and CMV-seronegative. The CDR3 protein is CASCEFGTDTQYF. The DNA of the CDR3 is TGTGCCAGCTGCGAATTCGGCACAGATACGCAGTATTTT.